One and the same sample provided the 15 T cell receptor beta chains below, sequenced in a study of cytomegalovirus exposure and HLA in healthy donors. The primer mix had 60 Vbeta and 13 Jbeta primers. The data were produced by immunoSEQ multiplex PCR, yet TCRdb's version contains in-frame clones alone and is incomplete. The data contain some 150,000 clones, 80% of them singletons. Specimen: PBMCs. All receptors come from a woman aged 45-65 years in good health and CMV-seronegative.

The rearrangement uses TRBV5-1 and TRBJ1-4, with D perhaps matching TRBD1 (5 bases). CDR1 and CDR2 from the germline V gene are SGHRS and YFSETQ. V was shortened by 0 bases and J by 4 bases, with 10 bases between the two germline ends. There are 15 residues in the CDR3. The CDR3: CASSLVSGNNEKLFF. CDR3 coding DNA: TGCGCCAGCAGCTTGGTCTCAGGGAATAATGAAAAACTGTTTTTT.

The CDR3 nucleotides read TGTGCCTGGAGTGTCGGGAGAGGTGGGGAGCAGTTCTTC. Translated: CAWSVGRGGEQFF. The rearrangement links TRBV30 to TRBJ2-1, with D possibly TRBD2 on 6 matching bases. Germline V lookup: CDR1 GTSNPN, CDR2 SVGIG (reference sequence). The ends were cut back, 0 bases at V and 10 bases at J, with 13 bases in the middle. This CDR3 is 13 amino acids long. Filled out from reference TRBV30 and TRBJ2-1, the complete variable domain reads SQTIHQWPATLVQPVGSPLSLECTVEGTSNPNLYWYRQAAGRGLQLLFYSVGIGQISSEVPQNLSASRPQDRQFILSSKKLLLSDSGFYLCAWSVGRGGEQFFGPGTRLTVL.

The chain carries TRBV2 and TRBJ1-5, with D tentatively TRBD1 (5 bases). Germline V gene sequence: CDR1 SNHLY, CDR2 FYNNEI. The CDR3 is 13 amino acids. V dropped 6 bases and J dropped 0 bases, with 6 bases sitting between them. The CDR3 loop is CASSRDSNQPQHF. For the CDR3, the DNA is TGTGCCAGCAGCAGGGATAGCAATCAGCCCCAGCATTTT.

The gene calls are TRBV27 and TRBJ2-5; TRBD2 matches 7 bases. The CDR3 has 14 amino acids. CDR1 is MNHEY, CDR2 SMNVEV, per germline (reference sequence). The J segment lost 5 bases and the V segment lost 3 bases, leaving 6 bases of the junction unmatched. CDR3 sequence: CASSFIGLDETQYF. The CDR3 DNA reads as TGTGCCAGCAGTTTTATCGGACTAGACGAGACCCAGTACTTC.

Concerning this clone itself: This sample also contains other DNA sequences that code for the same CDR3. V gene TRBV30 combines with J gene TRBJ1-3; no clear D. V was trimmed by 0 bases and J by 0 bases, leaving 9 bases between them. Germline loops: CDR1 GTSNPN, CDR2 SVGIG (reference sequence). The CDR3 has 15 amino acids. CDR3 sequence: CAWSVGGSSGNTIYF. In nucleotides, the CDR3 is TGTGCCTGGAGTGTTGGTGGGAGCTCTGGAAACACCATATATTTT. Full variable domain (outside the CDR3, taken from reference TRBV30 and TRBJ1-3): SQTIHQWPATLVQPVGSPLSLECTVEGTSNPNLYWYRQAAGRGLQLLFYSVGIGQISSEVPQNLSASRPQDRQFILSSKKLLLSDSGFYLCAWSVGGSSGNTIYFGEGSWLTVV.

The rearrangement uses TRBV28 and TRBJ1-2; D unresolved. V was clipped by 3 bases and J by 3 bases, with 5 bases between them. The CDR3 totals 12 residues. The germline CDR1 and CDR2 sequences are MDHEN and SYDVKM. In DNA form, the CDR3 reads TGTGCCAGCAGTTTCCAGTACTATGGCTACACCTTC. Translation: CASSFQYYGYTF.

This chain uses TRBV7-9 with TRBJ2-3, with 15 bases aligning to TRBD2. Unmatched junction bases numbered 6, after V lost 1 base and J lost 1 base. Germline V gene data show CDR1 as SEHNR and CDR2 as FQNEAQ (reference sequence). The CDR3 consists of 19 residues. The CDR3 here is CASSLGTSGGARGTDTQYF. For the CDR3, the DNA is TGTGCCAGCAGCTTAGGGACTAGCGGGGGGGCAAGGGGCACAGATACGCAGTATTTT.

The sample holds one count of this clone. The chain links TRBV6-5 to TRBJ2-4, with TRBD2 matching over 8 bases. Germline CDR1 and CDR2: MNHEY and SVGAGI. The CDR3 sequence is 14 residues long. The junction had 2 bases not matched to a gene; V was cut back by 5 bases and J by 2 bases. The CDR3 nucleotides are TGTGCCAGCAGTGGCGGGGGGACCAAAAACATTCAGTACTTC. The encoded protein is CASSGGGTKNIQYF.

The gene calls are TRBV5-6 and TRBJ2-3; TRBD1 is a possible D gene (6 bases). The germline V gene has CDR1 SGHDT and CDR2 YYEEEE. The V and J ends lost 0 bases and 2 bases respectively, with 7 bases between them. This CDR3 spans 14 amino acids. CDR3: CASSLAGDTDTQYF. The CDR3 DNA follows: TGTGCCAGCAGCTTGGCAGGGGACACAGATACGCAGTATTTT.

This chain's CDR3 is CASRSAGYQETQYF. CDR3 sequence (DNA): TGTGCCAGCAGATCCGCGGGGTACCAAGAGACCCAGTACTTC. The chain employs TRBV4-2 and TRBJ2-5, with D tentatively TRBD2 (6 bases). The CDR3 spans 14 residues. Trimming left V 6 bases short and J 0 bases short, with 11 bases between. The V gene's germline CDR1 is LGHNA and CDR2 YNFKEQ.

This chain uses TRBV4-3 with TRBJ2-3, with D maybe TRBD1 (5 bases). The germline V gene has CDR1 LGHNA and CDR2 YSLEER. The CDR3 totals 14 residues. V was pared by 1 base and J by 4 bases, with 9 bases between. The DNA for the CDR3 is TGCGCCAGCAGCCAAGGACAGAAGGCAGATACGCAGTATTTT. Its protein is CASSQGQKADTQYF.

The chain joins TRBV28 to TRBJ2-5; 8 bases fit TRBD2. Germline CDR1 is MDHEN and CDR2 is SYDVKM. V was clipped by 5 bases and J by 7 bases; unmatched bases: 9. The CDR3 has 14 residues. The CDR3 nucleotides read TGTGCCAGCAGTCCCGGGGGGGGGCGGGGGACCCAGTACTTC. This encodes CASSPGGGRGTQYF. Using reference TRBV28 and TRBJ2-5 for the parts outside the CDR3, the full variable domain is DVKVTQSSRYLVKRTGEKVFLECVQDMDHENMFWYRQDPGLGLRLIYFSYDVKMKEKGDIPEGYSVSREKKERFSLILESASTNQTSMYLCASSPGGGRGTQYFGPGTRLLVL.

The chain has TRBV5-4 and TRBJ2-7, with D possibly matching TRBD2 (6 bases). With 5 bases removed from V and 1 base from J, the gap between germline ends came to 13 bases. The germline gives CDR1 SGHNT, CDR2 YYREEE (reference sequence). This CDR3 comprises 14 residues. CDR3 nucleotide sequence: TGTGCCAGCAGGAAGTGGGAGGCTTCCTACGAGCAGTACTTC. It specifies CASRKWEASYEQYF.

This clone was counted only a few times. The V call is TRBV7-8, the J call TRBJ2-5; D perhaps matches TRBD2 (6 bases). This CDR3 spans 16 amino acids. The V gene's germline CDR1 is SGHVS and CDR2 FQNEAQ. V gave up 5 bases and J gave up 3 bases, with 19 bases separating them. The CDR3 protein is CASSPGWLANEETQYF. The CDR3 region has the DNA TGTGCCAGCAGCCCCGGTTGGCTAGCGAACGAAGAGACCCAGTACTTC.

The J gene is TRBJ2-7, the V gene TRBV6-5, with TRBD1 matching 7 bases. Trimming at V came to 0 bases and at J to 1 base, leaving 6 bases not matched to a gene. CDR1 is MNHEY and CDR2 is SVGAGI in the germline V gene. The CDR3 runs 16 residues. The CDR3 spells CASSYSTGQKSYEQYF. The CDR3 nucleotides are TGTGCCAGCAGTTACTCGACGGGACAGAAATCCTACGAGCAGTACTTC.